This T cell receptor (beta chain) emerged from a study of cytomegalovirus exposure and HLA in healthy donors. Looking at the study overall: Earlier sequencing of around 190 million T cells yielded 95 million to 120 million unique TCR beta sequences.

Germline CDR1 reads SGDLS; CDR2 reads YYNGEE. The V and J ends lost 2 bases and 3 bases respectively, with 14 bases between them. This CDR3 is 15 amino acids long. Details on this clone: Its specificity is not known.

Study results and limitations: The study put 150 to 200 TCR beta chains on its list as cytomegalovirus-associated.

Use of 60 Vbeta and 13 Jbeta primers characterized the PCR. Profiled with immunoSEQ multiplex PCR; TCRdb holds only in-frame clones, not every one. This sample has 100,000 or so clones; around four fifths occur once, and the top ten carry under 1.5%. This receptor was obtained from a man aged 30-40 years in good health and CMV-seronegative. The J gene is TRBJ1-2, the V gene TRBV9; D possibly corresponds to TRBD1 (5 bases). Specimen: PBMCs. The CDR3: CASSVTIGGDYGYTF. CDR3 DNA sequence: TGTGCCAGCAGCGTCACTATCGGGGGGGACTATGGCTACACCTTC. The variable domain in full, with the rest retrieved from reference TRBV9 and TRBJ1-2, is DSGVTQTPKHLITATGQRVTLRCSPRSGDLSVYWYQQSLDQGLQFLIQYYNGEERAKGNILERFSAQQFPDLHSELNLSSLELGDSALYFCASSVTIGGDYGYTFGSGTRLTVV.